The 24 T cell receptor beta chains in this list originate from one sample, sequenced in a study of blood T cell repertoires in COVID-19 (dated by TCRdb to the early 2020s). The method was the immunoSEQ multiplex PCR assay. As stored in TCRdb, this immuneACCESS dataset retains in-frame rearrangements with V and J assigned. A fraction of the clones does not appear; measured against another copy, unresolved V genes explain less than half of the discrepancy, and the remainder lacks a known reason. This sample holds about 130,000 clones; approximately 82% were observed only once. Jointly, the top ten make up 8% to 10% of the sample. Sequenced input: peripheral blood. The receptors were gathered from a man aged 35-49 years with active or convalescent COVID-19.

This rearrangement joins TRBV5-1 to TRBJ1-1, with D unresolved. This CDR3 is built from 14 residues. V lost 4 bases, J lost 1 base, and 11 bases lay in between. Per germline, CDR1 SGHRS and CDR2 YFSETQ. This chain's CDR3 is CASSTSAGNTEAFF. The CDR3 coding sequence is TGCGCCAGCAGCACATCAGCAGGGAACACTGAAGCTTTCTTT.

The chain recombines TRBV3-1 (or the pseudogene TRBV3-2) with TRBJ2-2; maybe TRBD1 (5 bases). Trimming took 4 bases from V and 7 from J, leaving 16 bases between them. The CDR3 is 15 amino acids. CDR1 and CDR2 from the germline V gene are LGHDT and YNNKEL (reference sequence). CDR3 in amino acids: CASSPRQYIGGELFF. DNA for the CDR3: TGTGCCAGCAGCCCCCGACAGTACATAGGCGGGGAGCTGTTTTTT.

The J gene is TRBJ2-2, the V gene TRBV5-5; D remains ambiguous. CDR3 length: 15 amino acids. V was clipped by 0 bases and J by 6 bases, with 12 bases between them. CDR1 is SGHKS, CDR2 YYEKEE, per germline (reference sequence). CDR3 sequence reads: CASSLGEVRAGELFF. The DNA for the CDR3 is TGTGCCAGCAGCTTGGGTGAGGTCCGGGCCGGGGAGCTGTTTTTT.

The rearrangement joins TRBV7-9 to TRBJ1-1; 7 nucleotides match TRBD1. The CDR3 consists of 14 residues. Germline lookup yields CDR1 SEHNR and CDR2 FQNEAQ (reference sequence). The V segment lost 4 bases and the J segment 6 bases; nucleotides outside the gene matches: 8. The CDR3, as DNA: TGTGCCAGCAGCTGGGGGACAGCTGCCCCTGAAGCTTTCTTT. Amino acids: CASSWGTAAPEAFF.

This rearrangement joins TRBV9 to TRBJ1-6; 7 bases match TRBD1. The CDR3 contains 17 residues. CDR1 SGDLS and CDR2 YYNGEE come from the germline V gene. The junction had 9 bases not matched to a gene; V was cut back by 0 bases and J by 6 bases. CDR3 sequence: CASSVEGAGPGNSPLHF. The CDR3 nucleotides read TGTGCCAGCAGCGTAGAGGGGGCCGGGCCGGGTAATTCACCCCTCCACTTT.

The genes are TRBV28 and TRBJ2-5; 8 bases match TRBD1. The CDR3 runs 14 residues. J lost 2 bases, V lost 8 bases, and 7 bases had no gene match. The germline CDR1 and CDR2 sequences are MDHEN and SYDVKM. The CDR3 nucleotides are TGTGCCAGCTACAGCAGGGGGCGGCAAGAGACCCAGTACTTC. Protein: CASYSRGRQETQYF.

The gene calls are TRBV6-5 and TRBJ2-5; perhaps TRBD1 as D (7 bases). Trimming pared 6 bases from V and 1 base from J, leaving 12 bases between. This CDR3 comprises 14 residues. The germline V gene encodes CDR1 MNHEY and CDR2 SVGAGI. This chain's CDR3 is CASREGAVQETQYF. In DNA form, the CDR3 reads TGTGCCAGCAGGGAGGGGGCGGTCCAAGAGACCCAGTACTTC.

This clone was seen once. The rearrangement joins TRBV28 to TRBJ2-2, with a tentative D call TRBD1 (5 bases). Between the trimmed V and J ends, which lost 8 bases and 8 bases, there was a span of 12 bases. The CDR3 runs to 12 residues. From germline, CDR1 is MDHEN and CDR2 SYDVKM. CDR3 bases: TGTGCCAGCCGCCAGGGCGGAGGGGAGCTGTTTTTT. Translation gives CASRQGGGELFF. Combining the CDR3 with reference TRBV28 and TRBJ2-2 gives the whole variable domain DVKVTQSSRYLVKRTGEKVFLECVQDMDHENMFWYRQDPGLGLRLIYFSYDVKMKEKGDIPEGYSVSREKKERFSLILESASTNQTSMYLCASRQGGGELFFGEGSRLTVL.

This rearrangement joins TRBV29-1 to TRBJ2-3; D is possibly TRBD1 (5 bases). This CDR3 spans 15 amino acids. V shed 6 bases and J shed 4 bases, with 20 bases lying between them. Germline V gene data show CDR1 as SQVTM and CDR2 as ANQGSEA. CDR3 residues: CSVELGRVVSDTQYF. CDR3 DNA sequence: TGCAGCGTCGAGCTGGGCAGGGTAGTCTCAGATACGCAGTATTTT.

The rearrangement links TRBV30 to TRBJ2-1; the D gene is possibly TRBD2 (6 bases). CDR1 is GTSNPN, CDR2 SVGIG, per germline (reference sequence). The CDR3 runs 14 residues. Trimming removed 4 bases at V and 0 bases at J, with 10 bases between. In DNA form, the CDR3 reads TGTGCCTGGAATTCGGGGGACTCCTACAATGAGCAGTTCTTC. Protein: CAWNSGDSYNEQFF.

The J gene is TRBJ1-1, the V gene TRBV18; no firm D call. Germline loops: CDR1 KGHSH, CDR2 LQKENI. CDR3 length: 18 residues. The V end was cut by 3 bases, the J end by 0 bases, with 20 bases between. The CDR3 bases are TGTGCCAGCTCACCGGGCTCGGTCCTCGGTCCAATGAACACTGAAGCTTTCTTT. It codes for CASSPGSVLGPMNTEAFF.

The chain couples TRBV3-1 (or the pseudogene TRBV3-2) to TRBJ2-5; D is unresolved. Trimming cost V 6 bases and J 5 bases, with 7 bases left between them. There are 11 residues in the CDR3. Germline V gives CDR1 LGHDT, CDR2 YNNKEL (reference sequence). The CDR3 region has the DNA TGTGCCAGCAGTTCCCGGGAGACCCAGTACTTC. Amino acids: CASSSRETQYF.

V is TRBV6-1 and J is TRBJ1-5; TRBD1 agrees at 10 bases. Germline V gene lookup returns CDR1 MNHNS and CDR2 SASEGT. The CDR3 spans 17 residues. J was trimmed by 3 bases and V by 4 bases; bases with no gene match: 9. The CDR3 protein is CASSVTTGGGYNQPQHF. The CDR3 DNA follows: TGTGCCAGCAGTGTCACGACAGGGGGCGGGTACAATCAGCCCCAGCATTTT.

V and J are TRBV10-3 and TRBJ2-2; TRBD1 agrees at 7 bases. The CDR3 extends over 15 amino acids. In germline, CDR1 is ENHRY, CDR2 SYGVKD. V was clipped by 6 bases and J by 0 bases; unmatched bases: 4. The CDR3 DNA sequence: TGTGCCATCAGAGATCAGGGGGCGAACACCGGGGAGCTGTTTTTT. Residues: CAIRDQGANTGELFF.

The chain uses TRBV4-1 and TRBJ2-3, with 8 bases fitting TRBD1. V lost 0 bases and J lost 6; bases outside the gene matches: 11. The germline V gene encodes CDR1 MGHRA and CDR2 YSYEKL. The CDR3 is 17 residues long. CDR3 nucleotides: TGCGCCAGCAGCCAAGATGGAGCAGGGGGCACAAAGGATACGCAGTATTTT. Protein: CASSQDGAGGTKDTQYF.

The genes are TRBV7-9 and TRBJ1-6; D is ambiguous. V was trimmed by 5 bases and J by 1 base, leaving 18 bases between them. This CDR3 region has 18 residues. In germline, CDR1 is SEHNR, CDR2 FQNEAQ (reference sequence). The CDR3: CASSPWTRPWSYNSPLHF. CDR3 sequence (DNA): TGTGCCAGCAGCCCCTGGACTAGGCCGTGGTCCTATAATTCACCCCTCCACTTT.

This sequence joins TRBV7-2 and TRBJ2-1; TRBD2 aligns across 9 bases. This CDR3 spans 17 amino acids. With V trimmed by 5 bases and J by 3 bases, 11 bases remained unmatched. Per the germline V gene, CDR1 is SGHTA and CDR2 is FQGNSA. The CDR3 DNA sequence: TGTGCCAGCAGCGCAGCGGGGGGCCTTACCCTCTACAATGAGCAGTTCTTC. This sequence encodes CASSAAGGLTLYNEQFF. Variable domain in full (rest from reference TRBV7-2 and TRBJ2-1): GAGVSQSPSNKVTEKGKDVELRCDPISGHTALYWYRQSLGQGLEFLIYFQGNSAPDKSGLPSDRFSAERTGGSVSTLTIQRTQQEDSAVYLCASSAAGGLTLYNEQFFGPGTRLTVL.

This clone is a singleton in its sample. This rearrangement joins TRBV5-4 to TRBJ1-2; no reliable D call. V lost 4 bases and J lost 2, with 3 bases in between. The CDR3 consists of 11 residues. Germline V gene lookup returns CDR1 SGHNT and CDR2 YYREEE (reference sequence). CDR3 loop: CASSLNYGYTF. The CDR3 region has the DNA TGTGCCAGCAGCCTAAACTATGGCTACACCTTC.

The gene calls are TRBV28 and TRBJ2-4; 7 bases are shared with TRBD1. The germline CDR1 and CDR2 sequences are MDHEN and SYDVKM. CDR3 size: 15 residues. With V trimmed by 5 bases and J by 0 bases, 4 bases remained unmatched. The DNA for the CDR3 is TGTGCCAGCAGTGTACAGGGGTTAGCCAAAAACATTCAGTACTTC. Its protein is CASSVQGLAKNIQYF.

This chain joins TRBV7-8 and TRBJ2-2; 8 bases align to TRBD1. Trimming took 8 bases from V and 8 from J; bases not matched to a gene: 7. The germline gives CDR1 SGHVS, CDR2 FQNEAQ. The CDR3 consists of 13 residues. CDR3 residues: CASFRQGIGELFF. Here the CDR3 DNA reads TGTGCCAGCTTCCGACAGGGGATAGGGGAGCTGTTTTTT.

The V and J genes are TRBV7-9 and TRBJ2-7; TRBD2 aligns across 14 bases. The CDR3 runs 19 residues. The J segment lost 1 base and the V segment lost 7 bases, leaving 15 bases of the junction unmatched. CDR1 is SEHNR and CDR2 is FQNEAQ in the germline V gene (reference sequence). The CDR3: CASNIQGSGLAGDSYEQYF. In DNA, the CDR3 is TGTGCCAGCAACATACAGGGTTCGGGACTAGCGGGGGATTCCTACGAGCAGTACTTC.

This chain links TRBV2 with TRBJ1-6; TRBD1 is a possible D gene (6 bases). V lost 6 bases, J lost 8 bases, and 14 bases lay in between. Germline V gene sequence: CDR1 SNHLY, CDR2 FYNNEI. The CDR3 totals 14 residues. CDR3 sequence reads: CASRISRGDSPLHF. The CDR3 nucleotides read TGTGCCAGCAGAATCTCCAGGGGCGATTCACCCCTCCACTTT. The variable domain in full, completed from reference TRBV2 and TRBJ1-6, reads EPEVTQTPSHQVTQMGQEVILRCVPISNHLYFYWYRQILGQKVEFLVSFYNNEISEKSEIFDDQFSVERPDGSNFTLKIRSTKLEDSAMYFCASRISRGDSPLHFGNGTRLTVT.

This chain uses TRBV5-1 with TRBJ1-1; possible D gene TRBD1, 5 bases. Trimming shortened V by 7 bases and J by 7 bases, and 11 bases separated the two germline ends. Germline lookup yields CDR1 SGHRS and CDR2 YFSETQ. The CDR3 has 11 residues. As DNA, the CDR3 is TGCGCCAGCGGGGCAGGGAATGAAGCTTTCTTT. It codes for CASGAGNEAFF.

This clone was seen once. This rearrangement joins TRBV3-1 (or the pseudogene TRBV3-2) to TRBJ2-3; no firm D call. V lost 0 bases and J lost 3, with 10 bases in between. Germline assignment: CDR1 LGHDT and CDR2 YNNKEL (reference sequence). The CDR3 spans 15 residues. This CDR3 is CASSQEWAGTDTQYF. The CDR3 DNA reads as TGTGCCAGCAGCCAAGAGTGGGCAGGAACAGATACGCAGTATTTT.